Included here is one T cell receptor beta chain sequence, with context. The sample carries other DNA sequences with the same CDR3. Participants had their cohort set by participant-reported clinical history. The protocol was immunoSEQ multiplex PCR, while the TCRdb copy is restricted to in-frame clones and leaves out a portion. This table has some 410,000 clones, roughly 90% appearing once. This entry belongs to a study of blood T cell repertoires in COVID-19. Germline loops: CDR1 SGHRS, CDR2 YFSETQ. The CDR3 loop spans 13 amino acids. V gave up 1 base and J gave up 4 bases, with 8 bases separating them.

The TCR comes from a woman aged 25 to 45 with acute COVID-19. Source material: PBMCs or T cells enriched from blood (not recorded which). The genes are TRBV5-1 and TRBJ1-1, with D perhaps TRBD1 (5 bases). This CDR3 reads CASSLTGGTEAFF. In DNA, the CDR3 is TGCGCCAGCAGCTTGACGGGGGGCACTGAAGCTTTCTTT.